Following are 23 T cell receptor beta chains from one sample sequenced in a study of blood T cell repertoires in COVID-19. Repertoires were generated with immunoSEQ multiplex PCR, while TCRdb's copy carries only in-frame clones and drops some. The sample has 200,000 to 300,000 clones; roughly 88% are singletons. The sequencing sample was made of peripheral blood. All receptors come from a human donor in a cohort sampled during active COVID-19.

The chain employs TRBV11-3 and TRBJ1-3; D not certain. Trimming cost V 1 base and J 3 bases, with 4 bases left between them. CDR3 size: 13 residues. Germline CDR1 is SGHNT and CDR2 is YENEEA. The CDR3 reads CASSLAFGNTIYF. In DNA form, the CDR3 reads TGTGCCAGCAGCTTAGCCTTTGGAAACACCATATATTTT.

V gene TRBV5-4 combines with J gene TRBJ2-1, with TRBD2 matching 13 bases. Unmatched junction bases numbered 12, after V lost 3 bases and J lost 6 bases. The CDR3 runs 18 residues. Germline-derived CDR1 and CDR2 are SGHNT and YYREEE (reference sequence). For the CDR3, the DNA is TGTGCCAGCAGCTCACCCGGACTAGCGGGAGTAGGGGCCAATGAGCAGTTCTTC. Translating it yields CASSSPGLAGVGANEQFF.

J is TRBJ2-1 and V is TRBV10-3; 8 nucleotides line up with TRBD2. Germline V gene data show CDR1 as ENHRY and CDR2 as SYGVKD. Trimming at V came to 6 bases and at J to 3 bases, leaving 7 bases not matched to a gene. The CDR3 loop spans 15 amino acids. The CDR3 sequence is CAIRNSGMIYNEQFF. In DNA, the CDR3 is TGTGCCATCAGGAATAGCGGGATGATCTACAATGAGCAGTTCTTC.

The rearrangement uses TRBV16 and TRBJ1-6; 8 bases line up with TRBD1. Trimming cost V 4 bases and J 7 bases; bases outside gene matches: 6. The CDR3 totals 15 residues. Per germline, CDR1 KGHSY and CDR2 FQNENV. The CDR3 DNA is TGTGCCAGCAGCCCTACGACAGGGGACAATTCACCCCTCCACTTT. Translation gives CASSPTTGDNSPLHF.

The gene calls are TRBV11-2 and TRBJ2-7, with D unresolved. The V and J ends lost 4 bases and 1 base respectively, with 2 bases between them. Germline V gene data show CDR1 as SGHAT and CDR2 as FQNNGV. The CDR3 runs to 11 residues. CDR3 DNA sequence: TGTGCCAGCAGCTCTTCCTACGAGCAGTACTTC. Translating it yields CASSSSYEQYF.

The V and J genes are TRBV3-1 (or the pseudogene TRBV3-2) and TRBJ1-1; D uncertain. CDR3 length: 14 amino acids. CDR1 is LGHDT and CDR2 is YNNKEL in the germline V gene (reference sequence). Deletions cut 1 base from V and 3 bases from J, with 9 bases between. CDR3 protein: CASSQAIGDTEAFF. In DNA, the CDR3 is TGTGCCAGCAGCCAAGCCATCGGGGACACTGAAGCTTTCTTT.

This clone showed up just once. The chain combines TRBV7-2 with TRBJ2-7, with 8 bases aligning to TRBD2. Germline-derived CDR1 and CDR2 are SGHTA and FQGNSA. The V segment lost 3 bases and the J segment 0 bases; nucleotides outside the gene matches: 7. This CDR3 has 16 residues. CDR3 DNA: TGTGCCAGCAGCTTTCCGGCGGGAGGACCCTCCTACGAGCAGTACTTC. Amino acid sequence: CASSFPAGGPSYEQYF. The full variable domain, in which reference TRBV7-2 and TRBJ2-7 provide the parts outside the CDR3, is GAGVSQSPSNKVTEKGKDVELRCDPISGHTALYWYRQSLGQGLEFLIYFQGNSAPDKSGLPSDRFSAERTGGSVSTLTIQRTQQEDSAVYLCASSFPAGGPSYEQYFGPGTRLTVT.

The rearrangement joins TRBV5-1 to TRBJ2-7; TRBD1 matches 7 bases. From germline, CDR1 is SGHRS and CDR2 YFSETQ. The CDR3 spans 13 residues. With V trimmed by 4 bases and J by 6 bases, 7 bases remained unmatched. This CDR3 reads CASSHRGRGEQYF. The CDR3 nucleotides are TGCGCCAGCAGCCACAGGGGTAGAGGCGAGCAGTACTTC.

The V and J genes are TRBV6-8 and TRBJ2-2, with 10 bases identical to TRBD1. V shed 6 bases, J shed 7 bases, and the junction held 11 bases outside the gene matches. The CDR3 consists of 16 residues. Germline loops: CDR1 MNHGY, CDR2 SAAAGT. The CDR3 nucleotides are TGTGCCAGCAGCCGGGATGACAGGGGGCGGGGCGGGGAGCTGTTTTTT. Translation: CASSRDDRGRGGELFF.

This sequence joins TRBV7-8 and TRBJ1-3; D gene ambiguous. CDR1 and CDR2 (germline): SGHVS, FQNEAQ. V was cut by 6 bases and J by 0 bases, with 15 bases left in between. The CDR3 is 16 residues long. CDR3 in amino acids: CASRHGEPYSGNTIYF. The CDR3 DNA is TGTGCCAGCAGACATGGGGAGCCCTACTCTGGAAACACCATATATTTT.

CDR3 sequence: CSARGQGAAYEQYF. The CDR3 DNA is TGCAGTGCTCGTGGACAGGGGGCCGCCTACGAGCAGTACTTC. The rearrangement links TRBV20-1 to TRBJ2-7; TRBD1 aligns across 11 bases. V shed 5 bases, J shed 2 bases, and the junction held 5 bases outside the gene matches. Per germline, CDR1 DFQATT and CDR2 SNEGSKA (reference sequence). The CDR3 contains 14 residues.

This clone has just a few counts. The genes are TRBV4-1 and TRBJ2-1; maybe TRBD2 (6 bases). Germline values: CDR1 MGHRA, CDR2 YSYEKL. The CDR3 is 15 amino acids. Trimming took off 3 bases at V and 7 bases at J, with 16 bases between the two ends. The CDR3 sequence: CASSQTSGGTNEQFF. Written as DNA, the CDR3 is TGCGCCAGCAGCCAGACGTCCGGGGGTACGAATGAGCAGTTCTTC.

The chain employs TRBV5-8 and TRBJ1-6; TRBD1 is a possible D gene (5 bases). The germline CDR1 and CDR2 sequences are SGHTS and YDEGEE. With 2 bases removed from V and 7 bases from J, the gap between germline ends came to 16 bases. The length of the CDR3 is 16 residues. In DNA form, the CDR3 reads TGTGCCAGCAGCTTAGGTAGGGGCTCAGAGAATTCACCCCTCCACTTT. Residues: CASSLGRGSENSPLHF.

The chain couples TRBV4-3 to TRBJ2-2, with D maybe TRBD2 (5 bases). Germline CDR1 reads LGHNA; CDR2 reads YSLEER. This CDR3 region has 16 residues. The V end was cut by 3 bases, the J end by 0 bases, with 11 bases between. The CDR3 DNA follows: TGCGCCAGCAGCCAGGGAAGCGGAGCGAACACCGGGGAGCTGTTTTTT. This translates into CASSQGSGANTGELFF.

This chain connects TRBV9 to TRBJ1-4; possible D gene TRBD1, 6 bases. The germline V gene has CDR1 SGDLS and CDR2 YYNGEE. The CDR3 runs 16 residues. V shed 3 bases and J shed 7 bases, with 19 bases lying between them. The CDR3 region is CASSADIDRRGEKLFF. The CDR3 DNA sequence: TGTGCCAGCAGCGCGGACATTGACAGGAGAGGTGAAAAACTGTTTTTT.

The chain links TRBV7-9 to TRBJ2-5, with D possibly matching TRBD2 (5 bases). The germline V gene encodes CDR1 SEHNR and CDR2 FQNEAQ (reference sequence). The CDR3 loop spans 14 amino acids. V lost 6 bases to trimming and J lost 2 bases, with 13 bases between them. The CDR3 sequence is CASRRTGTQETQYF. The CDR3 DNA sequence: TGTGCCAGCAGGCGAACGGGAACTCAAGAGACCCAGTACTTC.

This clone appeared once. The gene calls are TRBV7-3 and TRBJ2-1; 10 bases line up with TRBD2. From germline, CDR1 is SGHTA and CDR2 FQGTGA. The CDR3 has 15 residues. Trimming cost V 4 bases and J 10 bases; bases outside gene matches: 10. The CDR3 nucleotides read TGTGCCAGCAGCTCGCCGGGACTAGCGAGAAAGGAGCAGTTCTTC. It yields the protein CASSSPGLARKEQFF. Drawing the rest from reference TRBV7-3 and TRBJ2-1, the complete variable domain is GAGVSQTPSNKVTEKGKYVELRCDPISGHTALYWYRQSLGQGPEFLIYFQGTGAADDSGLPNDRFFAVRPEGSVSTLKIQRTERGDSAVYLCASSSPGLARKEQFFGPGTRLTVL.

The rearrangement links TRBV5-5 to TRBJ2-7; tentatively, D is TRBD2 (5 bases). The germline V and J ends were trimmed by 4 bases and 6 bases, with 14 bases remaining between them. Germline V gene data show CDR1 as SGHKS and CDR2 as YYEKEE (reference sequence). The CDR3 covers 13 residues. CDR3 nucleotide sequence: TGTGCCAGCAGCAGTAGCACGGCGGGCGAGCAGTACTTC. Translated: CASSSSTAGEQYF.

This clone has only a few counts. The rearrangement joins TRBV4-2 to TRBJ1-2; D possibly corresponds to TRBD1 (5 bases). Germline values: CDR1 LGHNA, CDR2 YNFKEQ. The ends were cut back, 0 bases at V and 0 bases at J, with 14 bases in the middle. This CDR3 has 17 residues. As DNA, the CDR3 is TGTGCCAGCAGCCAAGAGGGGTACAGGCGTTCTAACTATGGCTACACCTTC. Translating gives CASSQEGYRRSNYGYTF.

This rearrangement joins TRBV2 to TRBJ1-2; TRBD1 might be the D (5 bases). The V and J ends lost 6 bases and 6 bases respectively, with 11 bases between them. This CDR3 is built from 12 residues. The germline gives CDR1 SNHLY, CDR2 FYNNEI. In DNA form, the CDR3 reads TGTGCCAGCAGGTTCACGGGGGATGGCTACACCTTC. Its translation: CASRFTGDGYTF.

CDR3 bases: TGTGCCAGCAGCTGGGGGGGGGATCACGGCTACACCTTC. Protein: CASSWGGDHGYTF. The V and J genes are TRBV12-3 or TRBV12-4 and TRBJ1-2; the D gene is possibly TRBD1 (5 bases). V was trimmed by 6 bases and J by 8 bases, leaving 16 bases between them. This CDR3 is built from 13 residues.

CDR3 region: CASSYGDRGLREQYF. For the CDR3, the DNA is TGTGCCAGCAGTTATGGAGACAGGGGGCTCCGCGAGCAGTACTTC. The chain has TRBV6-6 and TRBJ2-7; 10 bases line up with TRBD1. Unmatched junction bases numbered 8, after V lost 3 bases and J lost 6 bases. CDR1 MNHNY and CDR2 SVGAGI come from the germline V gene (reference sequence). The CDR3 length is 15 residues.

The CDR3 loop reads CASSLGRGNTEAFF. CDR3 nucleotide sequence: TGCGCCAGCAGCTTGGGCCGGGGGAACACTGAAGCTTTCTTT. The chain is built from TRBV5-1 and TRBJ1-1; D is unclear. V was clipped by 0 bases and J by 1 base, with 7 bases between them. Germline assignment: CDR1 SGHRS and CDR2 YFSETQ. The CDR3 totals 14 residues. The entire variable domain, with the rest obtained from reference TRBV5-1 and TRBJ1-1, is as follows: KAGVTQTPRYLIKTRGQQVTLSCSPISGHRSVSWYQQTPGQGLQFLFEYFSETQRNKGNFPGRFSGRQFSNSRSEMNVSTLELGDSALYLCASSLGRGNTEAFFGQGTRLTVV.